The 30 T cell receptor beta chains reported below all come from one sample, sequenced in a study of shared clonotypes between healthy human individuals. TCRdb keeps only in-frame clones here, not all; method: immunoSEQ multiplex PCR. The sample holds around 2.5 million clones, 93% seen once. The sample was naive CD4+ T cells from PBMCs. Subset noted: CD45RA+ positively selected. These receptors all stem from a man aged 18 to 29 in good health. Some clones in this sample may be carry-over from other donors' samples.

The chain has TRBV21-1 and TRBJ2-2; TRBD1 was called by the table and not checked on the DNA. TRBV21-1 is an annotated pseudogene. The CDR3 runs 15 residues. The CDR3 sequence: CASSIGIGDTGELFF. Here the CDR3 DNA reads TGTGCCAGCAGCATAGGGATAGGGGACACCGGGGAGCTGTTTTTT.

The rearrangement joins TRBV5-1 to TRBJ2-3; D is unclear. V dropped 0 bases and J dropped 3 bases, with 14 bases sitting between them. CDR3 length: 16 amino acids. Germline lookup yields CDR1 SGHRS and CDR2 YFSETQ. The CDR3 reads CASSLAAGSRTDTQYF. The CDR3 bases are TGCGCCAGCAGCTTGGCCGCCGGTAGTAGAACAGATACGCAGTATTTT.

On this clone itself: This specimen includes other DNA sequences encoding the same CDR3. The chain uses TRBV20-1 and TRBJ2-7, with 8 positions matching TRBD2. The CDR3 sequence is 11 residues long. CDR1 is DFQATT, CDR2 SNEGSKA, per germline (reference sequence). V trimming: 3 bases; J trimming: 6 bases; junction bases outside the gene matches: 1. CDR3 residues: CSARAGGEQYF. The CDR3, as DNA: TGCAGTGCTAGGGCGGGGGGCGAGCAGTACTTC.

This chain uses TRBV28 with TRBJ2-3; D may be TRBD1 (6 bases). The V gene's germline CDR1 is MDHEN and CDR2 SYDVKM. The CDR3 is 16 amino acids. V lost 5 bases and J 3 bases, leaving 18 bases between the germline ends. The CDR3 sequence: CASSPYQGPRTDTQYF. CDR3 bases: TGTGCCAGCAGTCCTTATCAGGGGCCGCGGACAGATACGCAGTATTTT.

The CDR3 DNA follows: TGTGCCAGCAGTTTAGCCCGGTCGTCCACCGGGGAGCTGTTTTTT. It encodes CASSLARSSTGELFF. The rearrangement joins TRBV28 to TRBJ2-2; D is undetermined. The CDR3 is made up of 15 amino acids. Trimming shortened V by 2 bases and J by 4 bases, and 11 bases separated the two germline ends. The germline CDR1 and CDR2 sequences are MDHEN and SYDVKM.

The rearrangement uses TRBV5-1 and TRBJ2-3; possibly TRBD2 for D (6 bases). The CDR3 contains 15 residues. Germline CDR1 and CDR2: SGHRS and YFSETQ. Trimming took 6 bases from V and 6 from J, leaving 20 bases between them. CDR3 nucleotide sequence: TGCGCCAGCAATACTGGAGGACTAACCACTGATACGCAGTATTTT. This encodes CASNTGGLTTDTQYF. Together with reference TRBV5-1 and TRBJ2-3, the CDR3 gives the full variable domain: KAGVTQTPRYLIKTRGQQVTLSCSPISGHRSVSWYQQTPGQGLQFLFEYFSETQRNKGNFPGRFSGRQFSNSRSEMNVSTLELGDSALYLCASNTGGLTTDTQYFGPGTRLTVL.

The V and J genes are TRBV28 and TRBJ2-3; 16 nucleotides agree with TRBD2. The CDR3 runs 18 residues. The J segment lost 5 bases and the V segment lost 3 bases, leaving 8 bases of the junction unmatched. The germline gives CDR1 MDHEN, CDR2 SYDVKM. The CDR3 DNA reads TGTGCCAGCAGTTTTCAAGGGACTAGCGGGAGGGCCCTAGATACGCAGTATTTT. Translating it yields CASSFQGTSGRALDTQYF.

The CDR3 here is CSGGSGAARISEQYF. The CDR3 DNA reads TGCAGCGGGGGGTCCGGGGCAGCTCGGATCTCCGAGCAGTACTTC. V gene TRBV29-1 combines with J gene TRBJ2-7; the D gene could be TRBD1 or TRBD2 (5 bases each). The CDR3 covers 15 residues. Germline V gene sequence: CDR1 SQVTM, CDR2 ANQGSEA. V was pared by 7 bases and J by 6 bases, with 25 bases between.

V is TRBV6-1 and J is TRBJ2-3; possible D gene TRBD1, 6 bases. Germline CDR1 and CDR2: MNHNS and SASEGT. The CDR3 is 15 residues long. V dropped 6 bases and J dropped 2 bases, with 15 bases sitting between them. CDR3 residues: CASRAQDRITDTQYF. The CDR3 coding sequence is TGTGCCAGCAGGGCACAGGACAGAATCACAGATACGCAGTATTTT.

This chain links TRBV19 with TRBJ2-7; 11 positions agree with TRBD1. The CDR3 is 17 residues long. Germline lookup yields CDR1 LNHDA and CDR2 SQIVND (reference sequence). V shed 3 bases and J 6 bases; nucleotides not matched to a gene: 13. This chain's CDR3 is CASSIGPTDRGRLEQYF. The CDR3 nucleotides are TGTGCCAGTAGTATTGGGCCAACGGACAGGGGGCGTCTCGAGCAGTACTTC.

The rearrangement links TRBV11-2 to TRBJ2-1; 10 bases match TRBD2. CDR1 SGHAT and CDR2 FQNNGV come from the germline V gene. The junction had 5 bases not matched to a gene; V was cut back by 5 bases and J by 4 bases. This CDR3 contains 15 residues. In nucleotides, the CDR3 is TGTGCCAGCAGCAGGGAACTAGCGGGGTACAATGAGCAGTTCTTC. It is translated as CASSRELAGYNEQFF.

The chain uses TRBV5-8 and TRBJ1-5; no clear D gene. The CDR3 loop spans 12 amino acids. Looked up from germline, CDR1 is SGHTS and CDR2 is YDEGEE. Trimming cost V 2 bases and J 5 bases, with 5 bases left between them. CDR3 region: CASSFFYQPQHF. Written as DNA, the CDR3 is TGTGCCAGCAGCTTTTTCTATCAGCCCCAGCATTTT.

The chain couples TRBV18 to TRBJ1-5; D perhaps matches TRBD1 (5 bases). From germline, CDR1 is KGHSH and CDR2 LQKENI. The V and J ends lost 2 bases and 5 bases respectively, with 13 bases between them. The CDR3 runs to 15 residues. The CDR3 region is CASSPNPGKDQPQHF. CDR3 in DNA: TGTGCCAGCTCACCAAACCCAGGGAAAGATCAGCCCCAGCATTTT.

V and J are TRBV9 and TRBJ2-3; 12 bases are a match to TRBD2. V lost 3 bases to trimming and J lost 5 bases; unmatched junction nucleotides: 7. The CDR3 has 16 amino acids. Per germline, CDR1 SGDLS and CDR2 YYNGEE. The CDR3 bases are TGTGCCAGCAGCGCTATGTCGGGACTAGCGGGAGATACGCAGTATTTT. This gives the protein CASSAMSGLAGDTQYF.

The chain has TRBV6-6 and TRBJ2-2; the D gene is possibly TRBD1 (6 bases). V gave up 10 bases and J gave up 3 bases, with 9 bases separating them. This CDR3 has 12 amino acids. Germline loops: CDR1 MNHNY, CDR2 SVGAGI (reference sequence). The chain's CDR3 is CATRQDTGELFF. The CDR3, as DNA: TGTGCCACTAGACAGGACACCGGGGAGCTGTTTTTT.

The rearrangement uses TRBV7-9 and TRBJ1-4, with D uncertain. This CDR3 has 15 residues. CDR1 is SEHNR, CDR2 FQNEAQ, per germline (reference sequence). Trimming stripped 2 bases from V and 5 bases from J, with 12 bases between. This chain's CDR3 is CASSLRAAGNEKLFF. The CDR3 DNA is TGTGCCAGCAGCTTAAGGGCAGCCGGGAATGAAAAACTGTTTTTT.

The rearrangement joins TRBV28 to TRBJ2-7; 9 nucleotides align to TRBD1. With V trimmed by 2 bases and J by 3 bases, 5 bases remained unmatched. Germline CDR1 and CDR2: MDHEN and SYDVKM. The CDR3 totals 15 residues. The CDR3 DNA reads as TGTGCCAGCAGTTTACCGGACAGGGGTGTCTACGAGCAGTACTTC. Its translation is CASSLPDRGVYEQYF.

The gene calls are TRBV28 and TRBJ2-3, with 7 bases identical to TRBD2. Looked up from germline, CDR1 is MDHEN and CDR2 is SYDVKM. The CDR3 covers 14 residues. V was clipped by 2 bases and J by 7 bases; unmatched bases: 6. CDR3 sequence: CASSLPGLYYTQYF. CDR3 nucleotides: TGTGCCAGCAGTTTACCGGGACTATATTATACGCAGTATTTT. Drawing the rest from reference TRBV28 and TRBJ2-3, the complete variable domain is DVKVTQSSRYLVKRTGEKVFLECVQDMDHENMFWYRQDPGLGLRLIYFSYDVKMKEKGDIPEGYSVSREKKERFSLILESASTNQTSMYLCASSLPGLYYTQYFGPGTRLTVL.

V gene TRBV5-1 combines with J gene TRBJ2-5; D remains ambiguous. V gave up 1 base and J gave up 1 base, with 8 bases separating them. The CDR3 has 14 residues. Germline V gives CDR1 SGHRS, CDR2 YFSETQ. CDR3 protein: CASSLWGSQETQYF. The CDR3 region has the DNA TGCGCCAGCAGCTTGTGGGGTTCCCAAGAGACCCAGTACTTC.

The V gene is TRBV7-9, the J gene TRBJ2-1; D possibly corresponds to TRBD2 (5 bases). The CDR3 extends over 15 amino acids. The V and J ends lost 2 bases and 3 bases respectively, with 11 bases between them. Germline V gene sequence: CDR1 SEHNR, CDR2 FQNEAQ (reference sequence). In nucleotides, the CDR3 is TGTGCCAGCAGCTTATTGGATAGCGTCTACAATGAGCAGTTCTTC. It specifies CASSLLDSVYNEQFF.

The chain joins TRBV19 to TRBJ2-3, with no clear D. V was trimmed by 0 bases and J by 1 base, leaving 5 bases between them. The CDR3 spans 14 residues. CDR1 is LNHDA and CDR2 is SQIVND in the germline V gene (reference sequence). The CDR3 loop is CASSIERGTDTQYF. The CDR3 DNA sequence: TGTGCCAGTAGTATAGAGCGTGGCACAGATACGCAGTATTTT.

The chain recombines TRBV7-2 with TRBJ2-7; 8 positions agree with TRBD2. Germline values: CDR1 SGHTA, CDR2 FQGNSA. CDR3 size: 14 residues. Germline trimming cut 5 bases from V and 6 bases from J; bases unmatched to any gene: 9. The CDR3 DNA is TGTGCCAGCAGCCCGGGACTAGTGCGGCTCGAGCAGTACTTC. It is translated as CASSPGLVRLEQYF.

V is TRBV28 and J is TRBJ1-5; D remains unclear. V was cut by 6 bases and J by 0 bases, with 12 bases left in between. The germline V gene has CDR1 MDHEN and CDR2 SYDVKM. The CDR3 covers 15 residues. The CDR3: CASRSSRYSNQPQHF. In nucleotides, the CDR3 is TGTGCCAGCAGAAGCTCAAGATATAGCAATCAGCCCCAGCATTTT. Variable domain in full (rest from reference TRBV28 and TRBJ1-5): DVKVTQSSRYLVKRTGEKVFLECVQDMDHENMFWYRQDPGLGLRLIYFSYDVKMKEKGDIPEGYSVSREKKERFSLILESASTNQTSMYLCASRSSRYSNQPQHFGDGTRLSIL.

The chain carries TRBV5-1 and TRBJ2-7; unclear D gene. Trimming removed 4 bases at V and 1 base at J, with 15 bases between. CDR1 SGHRS and CDR2 YFSETQ come from the germline V gene. CDR3 length equals 15 residues. This CDR3 reads CASSPGVVGSYEQYF. The CDR3 nucleotides are TGCGCCAGCAGCCCCGGCGTCGTGGGTTCCTACGAGCAGTACTTC.

The CDR3: CASVLGQPRNEQFF. CDR3 DNA sequence: TGTGCCAGCGTCCTGGGACAACCTCGCAATGAGCAGTTCTTC. This chain uses TRBV5-6 with TRBJ2-1; TRBD1 might be the D (6 bases). From germline, CDR1 is SGHDT and CDR2 YYEEEE. This CDR3 has 14 residues. Trimming took off 7 bases at V and 6 bases at J, with 17 bases between the two ends.

The chain is built from TRBV5-1 and TRBJ2-7, with TRBD2 matching over 10 bases. The V and J ends lost 2 bases and 2 bases, in that order; junction bases with no gene match: 4. This CDR3 contains 15 residues. Germline values: CDR1 SGHRS, CDR2 YFSETQ. CDR3 region: CASSFGLAEPYEQYF. CDR3 nucleotide sequence: TGCGCCAGCAGCTTCGGACTAGCGGAGCCCTACGAGCAGTACTTC.

The genes are TRBV4-1 and TRBJ2-4; D unclear. The germline V gene encodes CDR1 MGHRA and CDR2 YSYEKL. V was pared by 1 base and J by 5 bases, with 21 bases between. This CDR3 spans 18 amino acids. The CDR3 spells CASSQVAGNNSPQNIQYF. Here the CDR3 DNA reads TGCGCCAGCAGCCAAGTTGCAGGAAACAACTCCCCGCAAAACATTCAGTACTTC.

The V gene is TRBV27, the J gene TRBJ1-1, with a tentative D call TRBD1 (6 bases). V lost 4 bases and J 1 base, leaving 13 bases between the germline ends. Per germline, CDR1 MNHEY and CDR2 SMNVEV (reference sequence). The CDR3 extends over 15 amino acids. The CDR3 DNA follows: TGTGCCAGCAGTTCACTTCGGGACACGAACACTGAAGCTTTCTTT. Translating gives CASSSLRDTNTEAFF.

This clone has just a few counts. The CDR3 region has the DNA TGCGCCAGCAGCGCAGACACGGATAATGGCTACACCTTC. Protein sequence: CASSADTDNGYTF. The chain links TRBV5-1 to TRBJ1-2; D remains ambiguous. The CDR3 length is 13 residues. Germline CDR1 reads SGHRS; CDR2 reads YFSETQ. Trimming left V 4 bases short and J 6 bases short, with 13 bases between.

The genes are TRBV5-1 and TRBJ2-3; possibly TRBD1 for D (6 bases). The germline gives CDR1 SGHRS, CDR2 YFSETQ. Trimming left V 4 bases short and J 6 bases short, with 15 bases between. The CDR3 is made up of 14 amino acids. CDR3 region: CASSGQPGQDTQYF. The CDR3 DNA follows: TGCGCCAGCAGCGGTCAGCCAGGACAGGATACGCAGTATTTT. The whole variable domain, filled in from reference TRBV5-1 and TRBJ2-3, reads KAGVTQTPRYLIKTRGQQVTLSCSPISGHRSVSWYQQTPGQGLQFLFEYFSETQRNKGNFPGRFSGRQFSNSRSEMNVSTLELGDSALYLCASSGQPGQDTQYFGPGTRLTVL.